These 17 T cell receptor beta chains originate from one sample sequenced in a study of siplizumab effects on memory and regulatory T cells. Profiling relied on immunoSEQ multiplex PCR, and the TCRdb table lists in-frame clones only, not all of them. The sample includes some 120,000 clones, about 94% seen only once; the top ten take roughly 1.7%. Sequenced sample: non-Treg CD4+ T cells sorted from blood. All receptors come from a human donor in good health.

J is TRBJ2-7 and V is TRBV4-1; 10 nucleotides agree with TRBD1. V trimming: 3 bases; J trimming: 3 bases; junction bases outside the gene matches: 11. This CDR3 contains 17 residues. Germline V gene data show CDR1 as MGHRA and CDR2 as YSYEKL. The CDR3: CASSHKKPGQGNYEQYF. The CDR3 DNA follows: TGCGCCAGCAGCCATAAAAAACCGGGACAGGGGAACTACGAGCAGTACTTC.

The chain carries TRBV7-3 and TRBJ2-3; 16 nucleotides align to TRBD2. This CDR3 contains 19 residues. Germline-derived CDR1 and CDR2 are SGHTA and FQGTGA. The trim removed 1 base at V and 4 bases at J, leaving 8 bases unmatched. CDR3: CASSLKGTSGRAGADTQYF. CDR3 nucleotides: TGTGCCAGCAGCTTAAAGGGGACTAGCGGGAGGGCCGGGGCAGATACGCAGTATTTT.

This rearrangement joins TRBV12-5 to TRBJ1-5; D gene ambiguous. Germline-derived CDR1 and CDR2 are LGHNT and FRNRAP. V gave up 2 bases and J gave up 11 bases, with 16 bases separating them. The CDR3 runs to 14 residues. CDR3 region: CASGLSTGGQAQHF. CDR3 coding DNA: TGTGCTAGTGGTTTGTCAACCGGAGGCCAGGCCCAGCATTTT.

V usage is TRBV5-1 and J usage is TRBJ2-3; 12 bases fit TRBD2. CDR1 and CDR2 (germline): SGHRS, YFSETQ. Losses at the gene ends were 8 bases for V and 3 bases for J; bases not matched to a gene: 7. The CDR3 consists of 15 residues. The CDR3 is CASSRLAGETDTQYF. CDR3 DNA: TGCGCCAGTTCCAGACTAGCGGGAGAGACAGATACGCAGTATTTT.

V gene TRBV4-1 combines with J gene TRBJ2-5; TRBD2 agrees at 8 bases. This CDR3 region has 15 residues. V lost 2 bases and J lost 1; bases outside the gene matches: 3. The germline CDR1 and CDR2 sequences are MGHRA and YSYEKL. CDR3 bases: TGCGCCAGCAGCCAACGAGCGGGGGCCCAAGAGACCCAGTACTTC. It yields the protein CASSQRAGAQETQYF.

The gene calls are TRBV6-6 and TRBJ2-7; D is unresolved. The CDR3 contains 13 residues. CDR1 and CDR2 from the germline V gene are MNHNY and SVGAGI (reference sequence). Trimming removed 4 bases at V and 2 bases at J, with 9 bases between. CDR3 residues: CASSSPGPYEQYF. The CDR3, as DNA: TGTGCCAGCAGTTCCCCCGGGCCCTACGAGCAGTACTTC.

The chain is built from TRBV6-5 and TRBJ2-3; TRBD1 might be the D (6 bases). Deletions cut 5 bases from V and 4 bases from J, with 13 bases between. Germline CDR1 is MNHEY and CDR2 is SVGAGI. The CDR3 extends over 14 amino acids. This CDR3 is CASSRTGSSDTQYF. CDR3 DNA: TGTGCCAGCAGTAGAACAGGGTCCTCAGATACGCAGTATTTT.

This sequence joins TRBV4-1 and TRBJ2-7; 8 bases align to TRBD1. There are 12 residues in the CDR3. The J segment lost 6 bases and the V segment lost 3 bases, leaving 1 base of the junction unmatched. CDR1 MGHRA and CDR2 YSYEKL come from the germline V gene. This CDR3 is CASSQTGAEQYF. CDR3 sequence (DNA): TGCGCCAGCAGCCAGACAGGGGCCGAGCAGTACTTC.

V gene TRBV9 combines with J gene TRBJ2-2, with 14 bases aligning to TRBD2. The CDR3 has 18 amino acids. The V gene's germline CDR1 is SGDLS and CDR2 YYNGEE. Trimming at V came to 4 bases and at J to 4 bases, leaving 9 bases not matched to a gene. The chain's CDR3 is CASSPRLAGGPSTGELFF. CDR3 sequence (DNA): TGTGCCAGCAGCCCGAGACTAGCGGGAGGGCCGAGCACCGGGGAGCTGTTTTTT.

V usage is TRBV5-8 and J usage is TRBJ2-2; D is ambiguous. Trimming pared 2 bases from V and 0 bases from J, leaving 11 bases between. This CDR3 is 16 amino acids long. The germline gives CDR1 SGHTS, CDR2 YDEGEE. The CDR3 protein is CASSFFPLSNTGELFF. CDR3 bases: TGTGCCAGCAGCTTTTTCCCCCTCTCGAACACCGGGGAGCTGTTTTTT.

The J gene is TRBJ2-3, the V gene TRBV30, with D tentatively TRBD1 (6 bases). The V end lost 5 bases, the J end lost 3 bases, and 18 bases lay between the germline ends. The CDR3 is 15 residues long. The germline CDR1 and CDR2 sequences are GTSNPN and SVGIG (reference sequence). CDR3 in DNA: TGTGCCTGGGGCGGCACCAGGGGTAGAACAGATACGCAGTATTTT. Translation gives CAWGGTRGRTDTQYF.

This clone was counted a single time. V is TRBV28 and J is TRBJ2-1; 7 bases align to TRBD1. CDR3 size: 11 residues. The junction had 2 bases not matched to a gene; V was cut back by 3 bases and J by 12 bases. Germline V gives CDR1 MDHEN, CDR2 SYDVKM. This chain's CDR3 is CASSFRTGQFF. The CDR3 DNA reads TGTGCCAGCAGTTTCCGGACAGGGCAGTTCTTC.

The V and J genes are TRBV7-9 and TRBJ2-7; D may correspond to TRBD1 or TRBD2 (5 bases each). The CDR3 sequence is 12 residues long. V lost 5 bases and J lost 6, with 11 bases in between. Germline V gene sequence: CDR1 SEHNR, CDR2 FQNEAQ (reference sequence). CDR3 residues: CASSPVGAEQYF. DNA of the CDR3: TGTGCCAGCAGCCCCGTCGGGGCCGAGCAGTACTTC.

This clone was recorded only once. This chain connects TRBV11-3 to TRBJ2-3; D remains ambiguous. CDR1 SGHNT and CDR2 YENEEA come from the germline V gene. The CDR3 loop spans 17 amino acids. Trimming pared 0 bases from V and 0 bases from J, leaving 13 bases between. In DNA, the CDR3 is TGTGCCAGCAGCTTAGATGGAGTCGGTTCTAGCACAGATACGCAGTATTTT. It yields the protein CASSLDGVGSSTDTQYF.

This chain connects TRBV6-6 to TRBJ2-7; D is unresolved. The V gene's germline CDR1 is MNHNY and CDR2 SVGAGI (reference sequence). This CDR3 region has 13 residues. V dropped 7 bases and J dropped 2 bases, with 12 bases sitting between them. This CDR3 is CASMRPIAYEQYF. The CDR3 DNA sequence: TGTGCCAGCATGAGGCCGATTGCCTACGAGCAGTACTTC.

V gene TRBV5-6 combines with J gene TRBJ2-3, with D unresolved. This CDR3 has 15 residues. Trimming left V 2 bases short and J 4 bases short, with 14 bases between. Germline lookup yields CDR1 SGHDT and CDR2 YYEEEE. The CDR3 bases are TGTGCCAGCAGCTTCGGTGTAGAGCGTGCAGATACGCAGTATTTT. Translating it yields CASSFGVERADTQYF.

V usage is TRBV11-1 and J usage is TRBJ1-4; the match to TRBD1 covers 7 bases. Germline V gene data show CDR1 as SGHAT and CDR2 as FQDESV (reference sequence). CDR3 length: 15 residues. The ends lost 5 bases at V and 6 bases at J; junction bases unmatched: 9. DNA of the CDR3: TGTGCCAGCAGCCAAAGGACCCAGGGGGATGAAAAACTGTTTTTT. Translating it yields CASSQRTQGDEKLFF.